A selection of T cell receptor beta chains follows, all from one sample in a study of T cell responses to AZD1222 COVID-19 vaccine. Assay: immunoSEQ multiplex PCR; the TCRdb copy retains only in-frame clones and omits some. The top ten clones hold around 3.2% of a sample with roughly 130,000 clones, 92% of them seen once. Here the sequenced sample was peripheral blood, taken on day 0 of AZD1222 vaccination. All receptors come from an adult in good health. Both conserved end residues are part of each CDR3.

TRBJ1-2 TRBV30 CAWSADRGYGYTF
TRBJ2-1 TRBV7-3 CASSLGREGYNEQFF
TRBJ1-2 TRBV5-6 CASSLRGNYGYTF
TRBJ2-2 TRBV5-1 CASSLQQNTGELFF
TRBJ2-7 TRBV9 CASSVGLGPSYEQYF
TRBJ1-2 TRBV9 CASSFLGRNYGYTF
TRBJ1-1 TRBV11-1 CASSLERTTYTEAFF
TRBJ1-4 TRBV27 CASSPLGPSEKLFF
TRBJ2-5 TRBV24-1 CATSDQGTGYQETQYF
TRBJ1-2 TRBV7-2 CASSPPGPANYGYTF
TRBJ2-7 TRBV11-3 CASSPRDRGKNEQYF
TRBJ2-3 TRBV6-2/TRBV6-3 CASCPRGLEPSTTDTQYF
TRBJ2-3 TRBV19 CASSAPGGYTTDTQYF
TRBJ1-1 TRBV12-3/TRBV12-4 CASSDRGEAFF
TRBJ2-3 TRBV5-4 CASSLRAGYTDTQYF
TRBJ1-3 TRBV3-1/TRBV3-2 CASSHLRDRGFSSGNTIYF
TRBJ2-1 TRBV19 CASTYELSGEQFF
TRBJ1-1 TRBV7-2 CASSLEGDMNTEAFF
TRBJ2-7 TRBV7-9 CASSPPGAYEQYF
TRBJ2-7 TRBV18 CASSPFTSGSYEQYF
TRBJ2-1 TRBV18 CASSPITNEQFF
TRBJ2-7 TRBV19 CASSIDLARYEQYF
TRBJ1-2 TRBV6-2/TRBV6-3 CASSYRGQGNYGYTF
TRBJ2-7 TRBV15 CATSRSYYEQYF
TRBJ1-1 TRBV5-8 CASSVGGMMNTEAFF
TRBJ1-1 TRBV20-1 CSAAPREAFF
TRBJ2-7 TRBV7-7 CASSPGLAGSKDPYEQYF
TRBJ1-5 TRBV7-2 CASSPTVNQPQHF
TRBJ2-7 TRBV3-1/TRBV3-2 CASSQVLGTSMREQYF
TRBJ1-2 TRBV11-2 CASSFLANGYTF
TRBJ2-3 TRBV19 CASSMGQGAGDTQYF
TRBJ2-1 TRBV7-8 CASSLKVGGLPYNEQFF
TRBJ2-7 TRBV5-1 CASIDSPGQGVQEQYF
TRBJ1-1 TRBV5-1 CASSRGDLMNTEAFF
TRBJ1-2 TRBV12-3/TRBV12-4 CASGHGTGGGYTF
TRBJ2-2 TRBV7-7 CASSLGVVRGGVSNRELFF
TRBJ1-1 TRBV18 CASSSDFEAFF
TRBJ1-1 TRBV5-1 CASSHPGGAGTEAFF
TRBJ1-2 TRBV7-9 CASSLQGDGYTF
TRBJ1-5 TRBV15 CATTTGIGQPQHF
TRBJ2-2 TRBV5-4 CASSLAVTGELFF
TRBJ1-1 TRBV7-2 CASSPARILNTEAFF
TRBJ2-1 TRBV6-4 CASSETSGSFDEQFF
TRBJ1-2 TRBV9 CASSVGLPRGRWGYTF
TRBJ2-3 TRBV6-5 CASSPTDTQYF
TRBJ1-2 TRBV5-6 CASSPGRGAYGYTF
TRBJ2-1 TRBV30 CAWRTHVRTNEQFF
TRBJ2-1 TRBV7-9 CASTMNLIGEQFF
TRBJ2-2 TRBV19 CASSRVREHGELFF
TRBJ1-2 TRBV19 CASSITTAGYGYTF
TRBJ2-7 TRBV28 CASILSGDTYEQYF
TRBJ2-7 TRBV27 CASKTDRYEQYF
TRBJ1-1 TRBV30 CAWTLWANTEAFF
TRBJ2-7 TRBV13 CASSSDPSGIYEQYF
TRBJ1-6 TRBV5-6 CASSLEDSSYNSPLHF